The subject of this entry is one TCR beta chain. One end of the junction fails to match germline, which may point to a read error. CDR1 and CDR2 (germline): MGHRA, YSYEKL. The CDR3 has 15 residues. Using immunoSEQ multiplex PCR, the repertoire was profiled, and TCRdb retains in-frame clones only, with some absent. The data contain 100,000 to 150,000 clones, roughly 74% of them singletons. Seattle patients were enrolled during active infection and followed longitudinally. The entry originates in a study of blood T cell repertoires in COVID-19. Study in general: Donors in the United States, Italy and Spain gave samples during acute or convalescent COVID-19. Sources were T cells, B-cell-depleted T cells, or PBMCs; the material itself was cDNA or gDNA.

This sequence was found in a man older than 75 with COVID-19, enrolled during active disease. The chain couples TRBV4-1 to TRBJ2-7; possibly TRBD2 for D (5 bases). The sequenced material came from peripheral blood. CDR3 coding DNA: TGCGCCAGCAGCCTGGGAAATAGGGAGTACTACGCGCAGTACTTC. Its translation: CASSLGNREYYAQYF.